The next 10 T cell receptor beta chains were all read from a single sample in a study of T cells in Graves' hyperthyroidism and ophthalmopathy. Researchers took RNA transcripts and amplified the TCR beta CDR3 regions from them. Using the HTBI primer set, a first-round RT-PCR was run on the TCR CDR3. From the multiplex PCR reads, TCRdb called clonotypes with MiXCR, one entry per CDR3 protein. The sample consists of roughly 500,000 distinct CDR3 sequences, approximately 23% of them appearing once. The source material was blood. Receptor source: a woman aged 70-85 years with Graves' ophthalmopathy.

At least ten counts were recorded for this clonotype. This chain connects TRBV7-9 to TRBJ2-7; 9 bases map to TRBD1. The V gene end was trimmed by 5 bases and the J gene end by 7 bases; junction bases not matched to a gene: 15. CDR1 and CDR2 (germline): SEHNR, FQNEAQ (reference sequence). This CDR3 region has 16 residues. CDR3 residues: CASSQRTGQGSREQYF. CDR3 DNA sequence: TGTGCCAGCAGCCAGAGGACGGGACAGGGCTCTCGGGAGCAGTACTTC.

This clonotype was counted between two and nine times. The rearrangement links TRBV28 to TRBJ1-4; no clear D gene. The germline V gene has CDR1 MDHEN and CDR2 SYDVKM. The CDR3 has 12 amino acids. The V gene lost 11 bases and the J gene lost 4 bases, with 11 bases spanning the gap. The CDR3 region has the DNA TGTGCCTGTTCTTCGAGTAATGAAAAACTGTTTTTT. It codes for CACSSSNEKLFF.

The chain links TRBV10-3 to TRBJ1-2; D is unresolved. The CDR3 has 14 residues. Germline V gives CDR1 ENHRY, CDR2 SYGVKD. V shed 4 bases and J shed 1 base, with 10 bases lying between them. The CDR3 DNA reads TGTGCCATCAGTGTAAGGGTGGGTAACTATGGCTACACCTTC. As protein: CAISVRVGNYGYTF.

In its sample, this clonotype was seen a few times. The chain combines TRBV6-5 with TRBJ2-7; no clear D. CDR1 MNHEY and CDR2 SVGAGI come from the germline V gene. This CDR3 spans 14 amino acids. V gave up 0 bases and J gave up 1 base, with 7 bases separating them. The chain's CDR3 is CASSYSYGSYEQYF. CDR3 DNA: TGTGCCAGCAGTTACTCGTACGGATCCTACGAGCAGTACTTC.

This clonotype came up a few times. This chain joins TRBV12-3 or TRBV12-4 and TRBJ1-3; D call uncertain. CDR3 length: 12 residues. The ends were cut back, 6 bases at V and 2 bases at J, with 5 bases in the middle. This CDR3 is CASRPPGNTIYF. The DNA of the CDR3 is TGTGCCAGCAGGCCCCCTGGAAACACCATATATTTT.

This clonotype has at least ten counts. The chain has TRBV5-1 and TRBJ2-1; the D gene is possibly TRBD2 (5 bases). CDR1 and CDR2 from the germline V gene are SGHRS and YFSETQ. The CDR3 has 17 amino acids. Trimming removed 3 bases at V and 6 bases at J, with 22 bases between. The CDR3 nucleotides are TGCGCCAGCAGCTCAACCGGAGGCGAAGGCCTTCGCAATGAGCAGTTCTTC. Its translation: CASSSTGGEGLRNEQFF.

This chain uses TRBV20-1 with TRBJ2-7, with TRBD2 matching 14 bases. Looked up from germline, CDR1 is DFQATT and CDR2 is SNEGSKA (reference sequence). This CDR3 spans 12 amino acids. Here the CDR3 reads CRGLAGAAEQYF. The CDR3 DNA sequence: TGCAGGGGACTAGCGGGAGCAGCCGAGCAGTACTTC.

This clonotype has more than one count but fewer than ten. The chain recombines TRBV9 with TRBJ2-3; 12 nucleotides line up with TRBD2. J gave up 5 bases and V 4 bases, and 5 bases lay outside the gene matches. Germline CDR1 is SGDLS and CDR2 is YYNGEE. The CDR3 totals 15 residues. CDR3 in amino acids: CASSRKTSGRDTQYF. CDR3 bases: TGTGCCAGCAGCCGAAAGACTAGCGGGAGAGATACGCAGTATTTT.

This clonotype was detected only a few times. The CDR3 nucleotides are TGTGCCACCAGTGTTAGTTGTTCCTGCAACGAGGACAACACTGAAGCTTTCTTT. Protein sequence: CATSVSCSCNEDNTEAFF. The genes are TRBV24-1 and TRBJ1-1; unclear D gene. The germline gives CDR1 KGHDR, CDR2 SFDVKD. V was clipped by 5 bases and J by 2 bases, with 23 bases between them. The length of the CDR3 is 18 residues.

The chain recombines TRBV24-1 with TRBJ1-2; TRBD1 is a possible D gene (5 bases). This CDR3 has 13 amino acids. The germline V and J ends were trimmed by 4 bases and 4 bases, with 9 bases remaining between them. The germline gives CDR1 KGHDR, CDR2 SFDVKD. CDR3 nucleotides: TGTGCCACCAGTGACCGGGGGGTCTATGGCTACACCTTC. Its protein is CATSDRGVYGYTF.